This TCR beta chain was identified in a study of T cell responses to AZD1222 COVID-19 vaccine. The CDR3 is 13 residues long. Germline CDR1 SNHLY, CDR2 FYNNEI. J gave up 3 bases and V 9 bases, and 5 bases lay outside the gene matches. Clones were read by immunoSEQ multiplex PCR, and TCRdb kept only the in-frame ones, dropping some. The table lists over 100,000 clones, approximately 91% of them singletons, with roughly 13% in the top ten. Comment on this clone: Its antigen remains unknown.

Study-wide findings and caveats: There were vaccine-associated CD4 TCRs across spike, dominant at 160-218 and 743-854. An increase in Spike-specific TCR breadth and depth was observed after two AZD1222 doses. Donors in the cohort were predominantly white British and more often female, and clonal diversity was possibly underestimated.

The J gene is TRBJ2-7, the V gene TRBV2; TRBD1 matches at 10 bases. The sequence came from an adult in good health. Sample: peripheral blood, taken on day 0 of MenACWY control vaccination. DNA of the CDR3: TGTGCCAGTGGAGGGACAGGGGTCTACGAGCAGTACTTC. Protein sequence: CASGGTGVYEQYF.